These T cell receptor beta chains were read from a single sample in a study of blood T cell repertoires in COVID-19. Clones were read by immunoSEQ multiplex PCR, and TCRdb kept only the in-frame ones, dropping some. The sample lists 70,000 to 90,000 clones, roughly 90% occurring once. Sequencing was performed on peripheral blood. These receptors originate from a man in his sixties with acute or convalescent COVID-19. Both conserved end residues are part of each CDR3. A D gene is named only where the DNA matches it firmly. A row's size may be missing; if present it is once, few, many or a size class.

V gene: TRBV28
clone size: NA
J gene: TRBJ1-2
D gene: TRBD1
CDR3 DNA: TGTGCCAGCAGGGGAACAGGGGTTGACGGCTACACCTTC
CDR3 protein: CASRGTGVDGYTF

V gene: TRBV7-8
clone size: NA
J gene: TRBJ2-4
D gene: NA
CDR3 DNA: TGTGCCAGCAGCTTAGACAGTTCCAAAAACATTCAGTACTTC
CDR3 protein: CASSLDSSKNIQYF

V gene: TRBV15
clone size: NA
J gene: TRBJ1-4
D gene: NA
CDR3 DNA: TGTGCCACCAGCAGGGGCGATGCAACTAATGAAAAACTGTTTTTT
CDR3 protein: CATSRGDATNEKLFF

V gene: TRBV12-3/TRBV12-4
clone size: NA
J gene: TRBJ1-1
D gene: NA
CDR3 DNA: TGTGCCAGCAGTTTAGGACAGTACACTGAAGCTTTCTTT
CDR3 protein: CASSLGQYTEAFF

V gene: TRBV7-6
clone size: NA
J gene: TRBJ2-7
D gene: NA
CDR3 DNA: TGTGCCAGCAGCTCCCTAGGGGGCGGGGCGCAGCAGTACTTC
CDR3 protein: CASSSLGGGAQQYF

V gene: TRBV4-3
clone size: NA
J gene: TRBJ2-2
D gene: NA
CDR3 DNA: TGCGCCAGCAGCCTCGACGGGGTGGCCACCGGGGAGCTGTTTTTT
CDR3 protein: CASSLDGVATGELFF

V gene: TRBV3-1/TRBV3-2
clone size: NA
J gene: TRBJ2-1
D gene: TRBD2
CDR3 DNA: TGTGCCAGCAGCCAGACTAGCGGGAGTCACAATGAGCAGTTCTTC
CDR3 protein: CASSQTSGSHNEQFF

V gene: TRBV5-4
clone size: NA
J gene: TRBJ2-3
D gene: TRBD2
CDR3 DNA: TGTGCCAGCAGCTTGGGCCAGCGGGGCCCCACAGATACGCAGTATTTT
CDR3 protein: CASSLGQRGPTDTQYF

V gene: TRBV7-2
clone size: few
J gene: TRBJ1-1
D gene: NA
CDR3 DNA: TGTGCCAGCAGCCTCAGGCCGCAGATGAACACTGAAGCTTTCTTT
CDR3 protein: CASSLRPQMNTEAFF

V gene: TRBV20-1
clone size: NA
J gene: TRBJ1-1
D gene: TRBD1
CDR3 DNA: TGCAGGACAGGGGCAGTGGGTGAAGCTTTCTTT
CDR3 protein: CRTGAVGEAFF

V gene: TRBV29-1
clone size: NA
J gene: TRBJ2-7
D gene: NA
CDR3 DNA: TGCAGCGGAGGGGGACCACGGGGAGACGAGCAGTACTTC
CDR3 protein: CSGGGPRGDEQYF

V gene: TRBV27
clone size: NA
J gene: TRBJ1-1
D gene: NA
CDR3 DNA: TGTGCCAGCAGTGCCAGGGGCGGCACTGAAGCTTTCTTT
CDR3 protein: CASSARGGTEAFF

V gene: TRBV30
clone size: once
J gene: TRBJ1-1
D gene: TRBD1
CDR3 DNA: TGTGCCTGGAGTGGAAAGGACAGGCCGAACACTGAAGCTTTCTTT
CDR3 protein: CAWSGKDRPNTEAFF

V gene: TRBV7-8
clone size: NA
J gene: TRBJ2-3
D gene: TRBD2
CDR3 DNA: TGTGCCAGCAGCTTACGGCCTAGCGGGGGCTCTAGCACAGATACGCAGTATTTT
CDR3 protein: CASSLRPSGGSSTDTQYF

V gene: TRBV29-1
clone size: once
J gene: TRBJ1-1
D gene: TRBD1
CDR3 DNA: TGCAGCGTTACCACAGGGGGCAGCACTGAAGCTTTCTTT
CDR3 protein: CSVTTGGSTEAFF

V gene: TRBV6-5
clone size: NA
J gene: TRBJ2-7
D gene: TRBD1
CDR3 DNA: TGTGCCAGCAGTTACTCGCTCGCAGGGGGCCGATACGAGCAGTACTTC
CDR3 protein: CASSYSLAGGRYEQYF

V gene: TRBV5-1
clone size: NA
J gene: TRBJ2-1
D gene: TRBD2
CDR3 DNA: TGCGCCAGCAGCTTGGCCGACAGGACTAGCGGGGGGGTTGCCTACAATGAGCAGTTCTTC
CDR3 protein: CASSLADRTSGGVAYNEQFF

V gene: TRBV19
clone size: NA
J gene: TRBJ1-2
D gene: NA
CDR3 DNA: TGTGCCAGTAGTATTCAAGGGGCCCAGGGGGGCTACACCTTC
CDR3 protein: CASSIQGAQGGYTF

V gene: TRBV5-1
clone size: NA
J gene: TRBJ1-1
D gene: TRBD1
CDR3 DNA: TGCGCCAGCAGCTTGCGGGAGGGGGCAGCGACTGAAGCTTTCTTT
CDR3 protein: CASSLREGAATEAFF

V gene: TRBV11-2
clone size: NA
J gene: TRBJ2-1
D gene: TRBD1
CDR3 DNA: TGTGCCAGCAGCCGACAGGGGACAGGGCAGTTCTTC
CDR3 protein: CASSRQGTGQFF

V gene: TRBV10-3
clone size: once
J gene: TRBJ2-3
D gene: TRBD2
CDR3 DNA: TGTGCCATCAGTGATGGCGCTAGCGGAAGCACAGATACGCAGTATTTT
CDR3 protein: CAISDGASGSTDTQYF

V gene: TRBV5-1
clone size: NA
J gene: TRBJ1-1
D gene: NA
CDR3 DNA: TGCGCCAGCAGTTATTGGCAGGGAAAAGGCACTGAAGCTTTCTTT
CDR3 protein: CASSYWQGKGTEAFF

V gene: TRBV27
clone size: NA
J gene: TRBJ1-5
D gene: NA
CDR3 DNA: TGTGCCAGCAGTAAAGAGGGTAGCAATCAGCCCCAGCATTTT
CDR3 protein: CASSKEGSNQPQHF

V gene: TRBV27
clone size: NA
J gene: TRBJ1-2
D gene: NA
CDR3 DNA: TGTGCCAGCAGATCCCGGGTGGGTGGCTACACCTTC
CDR3 protein: CASRSRVGGYTF

V gene: TRBV30
clone size: NA
J gene: TRBJ1-4
D gene: NA
CDR3 DNA: TGTGCCTGGAACCTCGACTTAGGGGCTAATGAAAAACTGTTTTTT
CDR3 protein: CAWNLDLGANEKLFF

V gene: TRBV12-5
clone size: once
J gene: TRBJ2-1
D gene: NA
CDR3 DNA: TGTGCTAGTGGGCGAGGGACTGATGAGCAGTTCTTC
CDR3 protein: CASGRGTDEQFF

V gene: TRBV6-5
clone size: NA
J gene: TRBJ1-2
D gene: NA
CDR3 DNA: TGTGCCAGCAGTTTCGACAGATCCTATGGCTACACCTTC
CDR3 protein: CASSFDRSYGYTF

V gene: TRBV5-6
clone size: few
J gene: TRBJ1-5
D gene: TRBD1
CDR3 DNA: TGTGCCAGCAGCACCGGGACAGGGGGCAATCAGCCCCAGCATTTT
CDR3 protein: CASSTGTGGNQPQHF

V gene: TRBV6-5
clone size: NA
J gene: TRBJ1-1
D gene: TRBD1
CDR3 DNA: TGTGCCAGCAAGAGCGATGGACAGGGGAACACTGAAGCTTTCTTT
CDR3 protein: CASKSDGQGNTEAFF

V gene: TRBV6-6
clone size: NA
J gene: TRBJ1-1
D gene: TRBD1
CDR3 DNA: TGTGCCAGCAGCCCGGGACAGATGTACACTGAAGCTTTCTTT
CDR3 protein: CASSPGQMYTEAFF

V gene: TRBV18
clone size: NA
J gene: TRBJ1-6
D gene: TRBD1
CDR3 DNA: TGTGCCAGCTCGAAACCCGTGGGACAGAATAATTCACCCCTCCACTTT
CDR3 protein: CASSKPVGQNNSPLHF

V gene: TRBV11-3
clone size: NA
J gene: TRBJ2-2
D gene: TRBD2
CDR3 DNA: TGTGCCAGCAGCTCCCCGGGCGGGGGGACTGGTACCGGGGAGCTGTTTTTT
CDR3 protein: CASSSPGGGTGTGELFF

V gene: TRBV6-1
clone size: NA
J gene: TRBJ2-3
D gene: TRBD2
CDR3 DNA: TGTGCCAGCAGTGAACTTACTAGCGGGTTCACAGATACGCAGTATTTT
CDR3 protein: CASSELTSGFTDTQYF

V gene: TRBV18
clone size: NA
J gene: TRBJ1-4
D gene: NA
CDR3 DNA: TGTGCCAGCTCACCAAACTACGGAGAAAAACTGTTTTTT
CDR3 protein: CASSPNYGEKLFF

V gene: TRBV29-1
clone size: NA
J gene: TRBJ2-7
D gene: TRBD1
CDR3 DNA: TGCAGCGTTGAGACCGGGACAGGGGACGAGCAGTACTTC
CDR3 protein: CSVETGTGDEQYF

V gene: TRBV19
clone size: few
J gene: TRBJ1-1
D gene: NA
CDR3 DNA: TGTGCCAGTAGTATTAAGCGCTCGAACACTGAAGCTTTCTTT
CDR3 protein: CASSIKRSNTEAFF

V gene: TRBV7-3
clone size: few
J gene: TRBJ2-3
D gene: NA
CDR3 DNA: TGTGCCAGCAGCCTAGCAGGGGCAAGCACAGATACGCAGTATTTT
CDR3 protein: CASSLAGASTDTQYF

V gene: TRBV7-8
clone size: NA
J gene: TRBJ2-5
D gene: NA
CDR3 DNA: TGTGCCAGCTGCCGACAGAACGTTGGGACCCAGTACTTC
CDR3 protein: CASCRQNVGTQYF

V gene: TRBV18
clone size: once
J gene: TRBJ2-1
D gene: TRBD2
CDR3 DNA: TGTGCCAGCTCACGGACTAGCGGGGCCCTCAGCTCCTACAATGAGCAGTTCTTC
CDR3 protein: CASSRTSGALSSYNEQFF

V gene: TRBV9
clone size: NA
J gene: TRBJ1-1
D gene: NA
CDR3 DNA: TGTGCCAGCAGCCCTAGGACATATCTGAACACTGAAGCTTTCTTT
CDR3 protein: CASSPRTYLNTEAFF

V gene: TRBV5-1
clone size: NA
J gene: TRBJ2-2
D gene: TRBD2
CDR3 DNA: TGCGCCAGCAGCTCCGGCCCGGGACTAGCGGCCACCGGGGAGCTGTTTTTT
CDR3 protein: CASSSGPGLAATGELFF

V gene: TRBV11-2
clone size: NA
J gene: TRBJ1-2
D gene: TRBD1
CDR3 DNA: TGTGCCAGCAGCCTGACAGGGGGAGGCTACACCTTC
CDR3 protein: CASSLTGGGYTF

V gene: TRBV5-4
clone size: NA
J gene: TRBJ1-1
D gene: NA
CDR3 DNA: TGTGCCAGCAGCCGAACAGTGAACACTGAAGCTTTCTTT
CDR3 protein: CASSRTVNTEAFF

V gene: TRBV10-2
clone size: NA
J gene: TRBJ1-3
D gene: NA
CDR3 DNA: TGCGCCAGCAGTGAGGCGACACGCGGAAACACCATATATTTT
CDR3 protein: CASSEATRGNTIYF

V gene: TRBV5-1
clone size: NA
J gene: TRBJ2-7
D gene: TRBD1
CDR3 DNA: TGCGCCAGCAGCCGTCGACCGGGACAGGGAAGCTCCTACGAGCAGTACTTC
CDR3 protein: CASSRRPGQGSSYEQYF

V gene: TRBV7-9
clone size: NA
J gene: TRBJ1-2
D gene: NA
CDR3 DNA: TGTGCCAGCAGCCAACGGGACACCCATAACTATGGCTACACCTTC
CDR3 protein: CASSQRDTHNYGYTF

V gene: TRBV19
clone size: few
J gene: TRBJ1-2
D gene: NA
CDR3 DNA: TGTGCCAGTAGGAGAGGTTCGCGTACCTTAGAAGGCTACACCTTC
CDR3 protein: CASRRGSRTLEGYTF

V gene: TRBV5-1
clone size: NA
J gene: TRBJ2-3
D gene: TRBD1
CDR3 DNA: TGCGCCAGCAGCGGAATGACAGGGAGCACAGATACGCAGTATTTT
CDR3 protein: CASSGMTGSTDTQYF

V gene: TRBV7-9
clone size: NA
J gene: TRBJ2-6
D gene: NA
CDR3 DNA: TGTGCCAGCAGCTGGGGACAAACCGGGGCCAACGTCCTGACTTTC
CDR3 protein: CASSWGQTGANVLTF

V gene: TRBV6-1
clone size: NA
J gene: TRBJ1-5
D gene: NA
CDR3 DNA: TGTGCCAGCAGTGACAACAGGGGCAATCAGCCCCAGCATTTT
CDR3 protein: CASSDNRGNQPQHF

V gene: TRBV10-3
clone size: NA
J gene: TRBJ2-1
D gene: NA
CDR3 DNA: TGTGCCATCATTTCAGAATTCCCCGTCTGTGAGCAGTTCTTC
CDR3 protein: CAIISEFPVCEQFF

V gene: TRBV5-1
clone size: NA
J gene: TRBJ2-3
D gene: NA
CDR3 DNA: TGCGCCAGCAGCTCTACCGCGGGGCCCCCTGGAGATACGCAGTATTTT
CDR3 protein: CASSSTAGPPGDTQYF

V gene: TRBV7-9
clone size: NA
J gene: TRBJ1-6
D gene: TRBD1
CDR3 DNA: TGTGCCAGCAGCCTACTGGGACAGACTAATTCACCCCTCCACTTT
CDR3 protein: CASSLLGQTNSPLHF

V gene: TRBV19
clone size: once
J gene: TRBJ1-4
D gene: TRBD1
CDR3 DNA: TGTGCCAGTAGTATAGGTACCGGGACAGGGGGCGAAAAACTGTTTTTT
CDR3 protein: CASSIGTGTGGEKLFF